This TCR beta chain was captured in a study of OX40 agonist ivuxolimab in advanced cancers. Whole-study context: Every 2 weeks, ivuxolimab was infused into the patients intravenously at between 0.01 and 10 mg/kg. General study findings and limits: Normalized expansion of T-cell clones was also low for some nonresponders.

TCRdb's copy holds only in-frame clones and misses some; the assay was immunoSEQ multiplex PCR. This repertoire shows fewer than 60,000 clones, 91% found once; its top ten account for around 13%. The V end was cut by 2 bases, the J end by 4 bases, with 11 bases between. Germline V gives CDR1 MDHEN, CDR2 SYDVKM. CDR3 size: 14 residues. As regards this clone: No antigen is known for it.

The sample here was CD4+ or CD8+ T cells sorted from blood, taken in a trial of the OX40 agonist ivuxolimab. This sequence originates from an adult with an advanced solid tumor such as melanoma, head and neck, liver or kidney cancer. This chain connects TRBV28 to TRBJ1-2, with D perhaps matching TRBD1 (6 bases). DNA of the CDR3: TGTGCCAGCAGTTTAATTCGGGGGGCCTATGGCTACACCTTC. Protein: CASSLIRGAYGYTF.